This entry features one TCR beta chain sequence. Its antigen target is currently unknown. It has no much larger one-base neighbor in the sample; base qualities were not kept. Reading the germline V gene (reference sequence) gives CDR1 MNHEY and CDR2 SMNVEV. The CDR3 holds 15 amino acids from the cysteine to the phenylalanine. Left in the record is the CDR3 DNA by itself, 45 bases read in frame from the first base. V is clipped by 1 base and J by 2 bases, and the sequence between their germline boundaries is 12 bases long. The data originate from a study of blood T cell repertoires in COVID-19 (dated by TCRdb to between 2020 and 2021). Notes on the research overall: Samples covering the acute and convalescent phases of COVID-19 were provided by collaborators in the United States, Italy and Spain. The prospective study material was composed of cDNA or gDNA derived from T cells, B-cell-depleted T cells, or PBMCs. The dataset comprised deeply sampled blood TCRbeta repertoires from subjects exposed to, actively infected with, or recovered from COVID-19. The repertoires were released in a freely available public database intended as a resource for research on the immune response to SARS-CoV-2. The samples were drawn from the first 160 participants of the ongoing ImmuneRACE study and from 950 to 1,500 subjects provided by 6 global collaborators. Nearly every sample came with metadata listing a de-identified subject ID, COVID-19 status, age in years and sex. Where available, HLA class I and class II types were obtained from metadata supplied by the sample provider rather than from assay-based typing.

The paper as a whole reports these results and caveats: The amount of clinical and demographic metadata varied by source and participant and was provided uncurated.

One collaborating source in Seattle enrolled patients during active infection and followed them longitudinally through the course of disease. Each collaborating institution followed its own protocols to collect whole blood in K2EDTA tubes. For TCRbeta analysis, collaborators shipped samples in one of three forms: frozen whole blood, isolated PBMCs, or DNA extracted from either of those sample types. The immunoSEQ Assay, a bias-controlled multiplex PCR, was used to amplify TCRbeta CDR3 regions from genomic DNA. The authors' pipeline ran thus. The number of nucleated cells in each sample was estimated by amplification of reference gene primers within the assay. Sequence reads were collapsed and filtered to measure the absolute abundance of every unique TCRbeta CDR3 rearrangement. For each sample, productive Simpson clonality was calculated as the square root of Simpson's diversity index over productive rearrangements. Entries here come from immuneACCESS through TCRdb and include only in-frame sequences with V and J called. Some clones fail to appear in such tables; in the studies checked, an unresolved V gene covers under half of the shortfall, and the cause of the remainder is unknown. That table supplies the V and J calls and clone size; D and trimming were determined from the DNA. The sample table holds more than 200,000 clones, of which 80% to 85% were seen once. About 10% of the sample lies in the top ten.

What was sequenced was peripheral blood. This receptor chain uses TRBV27 and TRBJ2-7; TRBD1 might be the D gene, on 6 matching bases. This sequence originates from a woman older than 75 with COVID-19, enrolled during active disease. CDR3 sequence: CASSLFGDITYEQYF. The nucleotide sequence reads TGTGCCAGCAGTTTATTTGGGGACATCACCTACGAGCAGTACTTC.